This T cell receptor (beta chain) was recorded in a study of response to subunit inactivated influenza vaccine. General study points: Authors suggested each seasonal flu vaccination may recruit only limited numbers of new T cells.

In TCRdb, the RT-PCR reads were re-called with MiXCR into one record per CDR3 protein. Among roughly 550,000 distinct CDR3 sequences listed, approximately 22% were seen once. In the case of this clonotype: Its antigen is still unknown. With a much larger clone just one base away, this may be a read error.

CDR3 length equals 12 residues. V lost 5 bases and J lost 2, with 5 bases in between. Germline CDR1 is MDHEN and CDR2 is SYDVKM. The same sample was also studied in work on T cells expressing NK-cell markers. That paper adds: Template switching by 5'RACE with UMIs generated the TCR beta cDNA. TCR beta repertoires came from sorted CD3+CD56+NKG2C+, CD3+CD56+NKG2C- and CD3+CD56-NKG2C+ T cells. Among the eight sequenced donors, seven tested HCMV-seropositive and one tested seronegative. The same clonotypes also predominated in the CD3+CD56-NKG2C+ fraction of a handful of donors.

Sequenced material: CD4+ T cells sorted from PBMCs, taken 12 days after vaccination. The V and J genes are TRBV28 and TRBJ2-3, with D hard to call. This TCR was sampled from a man in his fifties or sixties who received an inactivated influenza vaccine. The CDR3 region has the DNA TGTGCCAGCAGTGGGGACACAGATACGCAGTATTTT. It yields the protein CASSGDTDTQYF. Variable domain in full (rest from reference TRBV28 and TRBJ2-3): DVKVTQSSRYLVKRTGEKVFLECVQDMDHENMFWYRQDPGLGLRLIYFSYDVKMKEKGDIPEGYSVSREKKERFSLILESASTNQTSMYLCASSGDTDTQYFGPGTRLTVL.